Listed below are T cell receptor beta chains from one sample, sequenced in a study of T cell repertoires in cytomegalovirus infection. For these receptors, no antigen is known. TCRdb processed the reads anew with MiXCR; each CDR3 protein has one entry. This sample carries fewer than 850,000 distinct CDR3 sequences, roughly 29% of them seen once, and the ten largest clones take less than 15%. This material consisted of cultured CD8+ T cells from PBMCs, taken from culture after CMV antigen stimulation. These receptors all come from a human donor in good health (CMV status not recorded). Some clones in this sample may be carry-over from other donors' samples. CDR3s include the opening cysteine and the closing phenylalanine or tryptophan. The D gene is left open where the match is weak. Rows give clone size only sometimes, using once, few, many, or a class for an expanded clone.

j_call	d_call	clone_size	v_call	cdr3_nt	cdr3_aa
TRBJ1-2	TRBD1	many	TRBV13	TGTGCCAGCAGCTCCCTTTGGGGAAACAGGGGGTTGCGCTACACCTTC	CASSSLWGNRGLRYTF
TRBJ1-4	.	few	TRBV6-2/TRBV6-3	TGTGCCAGCATGATAACATCGGATTCCACGGAAAAACTGTTTTTT	CASMITSDSTEKLFF
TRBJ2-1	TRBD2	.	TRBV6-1	TGTGCCAGCAGTGTCCCAGCGGGGGGGTATGAGCAGTTCTTC	CASSVPAGGYEQFF
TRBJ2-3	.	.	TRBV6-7	TGTGCCAGCAGTTTAACCCGTAATACGCAGTATTTT	CASSLTRNTQYF
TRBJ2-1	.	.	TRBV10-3	TGTGCCATCAGTGATCCTCTTTACCTGGACAATGAGCAGTTCTTC	CAISDPLYLDNEQFF
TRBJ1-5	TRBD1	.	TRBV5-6	TGTGCCAGCAGCTTGGCCTTGTCGGACAGGGTTTACGGCAATCAGCCCCAGCATTTT	CASSLALSDRVYGNQPQHF
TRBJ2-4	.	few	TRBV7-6	TGTGCCAGCAGTAATAGGGGGGGAGGTCCAGACATTCAGTACTTC	CASSNRGGGPDIQYF
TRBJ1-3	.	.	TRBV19	TGTGCCAGTAGTATGCCGGAATTGAACACCATATATTTT	CASSMPELNTIYF
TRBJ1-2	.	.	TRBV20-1	TGCAGTGCTAGAGACAGGGTTAAGGGCTACACCTTC	CSARDRVKGYTF
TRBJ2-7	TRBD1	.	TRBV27	TGTGCCAGCAGCCCTTTCGGGACAGGGCTTACCTACGAGCAGTACTTC	CASSPFGTGLTYEQYF
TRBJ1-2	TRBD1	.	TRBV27	TGTGCCAGCCGGGACAGAGCCGTATGGGGCTACACCTTC	CASRDRAVWGYTF
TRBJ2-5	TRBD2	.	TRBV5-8	TGTGCCAGCAGCATTGGGACTAGCGGGGGAGTGGTAGAGACCCAGTACTTC	CASSIGTSGGVVETQYF
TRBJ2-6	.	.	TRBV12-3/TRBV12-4	TGTGCCAGCAGTTTCTTGGGTCGACTTAAAAGCTCTGGGGCCAACGTCCTGACTTTC	CASSFLGRLKSSGANVLTF
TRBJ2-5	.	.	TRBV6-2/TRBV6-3	TGTGCCACCATTCCGGACAGCCAAGGGGGAGAGACCCAGTACTTC	CATIPDSQGGETQYF
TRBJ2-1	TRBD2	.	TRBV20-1	TGCAGTGCTAGAACCGGACTAGACAATGAGCAGTTCTTC	CSARTGLDNEQFF
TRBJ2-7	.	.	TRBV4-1	TGCGCCAGCAGCCAAGGGGGGGCCCCTTTAGAGCAGTACTTC	CASSQGGAPLEQYF
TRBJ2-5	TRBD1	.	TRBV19	TGTGCCAGTAGTATAATTCGGGCAGGGGGCCGCCAAGAGACCCAGTACTTC	CASSIIRAGGRQETQYF
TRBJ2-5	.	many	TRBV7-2	TGTGCCAGCAGCCCCGGGACCTACACCCCTTTAGAGACCCAGTACTTC	CASSPGTYTPLETQYF
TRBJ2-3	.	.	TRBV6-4	TGTGCCAGCAGTGCCGCCCGCTACTCTCCCACAGATACGCAGTATTTT	CASSAARYSPTDTQYF
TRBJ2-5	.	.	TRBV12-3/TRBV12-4	TGTGCCAGCAGTCCCATCGGGTCGGCGGAAGAGACCCAGTACTTC	CASSPIGSAEETQYF
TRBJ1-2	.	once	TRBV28	TGTGCCAGCACCATGGGTGTAGTGAACTATGGCTACACCTTC	CASTMGVVNYGYTF
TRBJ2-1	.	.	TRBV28	TGTGCCAGCATTCTCGACGGTGGAGGGACACCAGGCAATGAGCAGTTCTTC	CASILDGGGTPGNEQFF
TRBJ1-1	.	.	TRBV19	TGTGCCAGTAGTATCCGGCACAGCCTGAACACTGAAGCTTTCTTT	CASSIRHSLNTEAFF
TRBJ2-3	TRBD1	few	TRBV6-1	TGTGCCAGCAGTGTCTCGACAGGGGGCGAAGCAGATACGCAGTATTTT	CASSVSTGGEADTQYF
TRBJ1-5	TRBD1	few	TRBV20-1	TGCAGTGCTAGCGGGACAGGGGTTCAGCCCCAGCATTTT	CSASGTGVQPQHF
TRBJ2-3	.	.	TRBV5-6	TGTGCCAGCAGCTTGGATGGAGCAAGGGCCGCAGATACGCAGTATTTT	CASSLDGARAADTQYF
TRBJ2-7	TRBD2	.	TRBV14	TGTGCCAGCAGCCAGTTCTCTAGCGGGTCCTCTTACGAGCAGTACTTC	CASSQFSSGSSYEQYF